Following are 16 T cell receptor beta chains from one sample sequenced in a study of CD8+CD57+ T cells in acquired aplastic anemia. Sequencing involved patients with CD8+CD57+ cell expansion previously shown by flow cytometry. CDR3 and TCR beta VDJ profiling relied on a genomic DNA template. One entry per CDR3 protein results from TCRdb running MiXCR on the reads. The sample consists of around 150,000 distinct CDR3 sequences, more than 40% of them appearing once. The sequencing sample was made of sorted CD4+, CD8+, or CD8+CD57+ T cells (not recorded which) from PBMCs. These receptors all come from a human donor with aplastic anemia.

This clonotype was seen ten or more times. CDR3 in DNA: TGTGCCAGCAGCCCCCGGGACCGTGGGACCGGGGAGCTGTTTTTT. It yields the protein CASSPRDRGTGELFF. The chain links TRBV11-3 to TRBJ2-2; TRBD1 or TRBD2 may be the D gene (5 bases each). The germline gives CDR1 SGHNT, CDR2 YENEEA. V gave up 5 bases and J gave up 5 bases, with 15 bases separating them. This CDR3 region has 15 residues.

This clonotype has more than one count but fewer than ten. One base away lies a much larger clone, so this may be a sequencing read error. The chain is built from TRBV6-4 and TRBJ1-2; D not certain. Germline V gene data show CDR1 as MRHNA and CDR2 as SNTAGT. With 2 bases removed from V and 14 bases from J, the gap between germline ends came to 12 bases. There are 11 residues in the CDR3. The CDR3 DNA sequence: TGTGCCAGCAGTGACGGCCTTAAATTGACCTTC. This gives the protein CASSDGLKLTF.

This clonotype was seen ten or more times. This chain connects TRBV20-1 to TRBJ2-3; 15 bases are shared with TRBD2. This CDR3 has 15 amino acids. J lost 6 bases, V lost 5 bases, and 6 bases had no gene match. Germline CDR1 DFQATT, CDR2 SNEGSKA (reference sequence). DNA of the CDR3: TGCAGTGCTGGTAGGACTAGCGGGAGGGTCGATACGCAGTATTTT. Translated: CSAGRTSGRVDTQYF.

The chain uses TRBV2 and TRBJ1-5, with D uncertain. Deletions cut 1 base from V and 10 bases from J, with 11 bases between. This CDR3 spans 13 amino acids. CDR1 is SNHLY and CDR2 is FYNNEI in the germline V gene. CDR3 nucleotides: TGTGCCAGCAGTGAAGAAGCGACCTCCCCCCAGCATTTT. Its translation: CASSEEATSPQHF.

Only a few counts were recorded for this clonotype. For the CDR3, the DNA is TGTGCCAGTACCTCTCCGGGAGTCACAGATACGCAGTATTTT. Translation: CASTSPGVTDTQYF. The chain is built from TRBV2 and TRBJ2-3, with D maybe TRBD2 (6 bases). The CDR3 loop spans 14 amino acids. Germline V gives CDR1 SNHLY, CDR2 FYNNEI. Trimming removed 9 bases at V and 2 bases at J, with 15 bases between.

This clonotype was seen only a few times. The chain recombines TRBV9 with TRBJ2-5; possibly TRBD1 or TRBD2 for D (5 bases each). The germline gives CDR1 SGDLS, CDR2 YYNGEE. This CDR3 comprises 14 residues. Trimming stripped 0 bases from V and 4 bases from J, with 10 bases between. The CDR3 spells CASSVDRGAETQYF. CDR3 bases: TGTGCCAGCAGCGTAGACCGGGGCGCAGAGACCCAGTACTTC.

CDR3 loop: CASSEISLEPEAFF. The CDR3 DNA follows: TGTGCCAGCAGTGAAATCTCTTTAGAACCTGAAGCTTTCTTT. The chain couples TRBV6-1 to TRBJ1-1; D not resolved. In germline, CDR1 is MNHNS, CDR2 SASEGT. Trimming took off 2 bases at V and 6 bases at J, with 13 bases between the two ends. The CDR3 spans 14 residues.

The chain combines TRBV6-1 with TRBJ2-7; no clear D. This CDR3 has 13 amino acids. Between the trimmed V and J ends, which lost 3 bases and 2 bases, there was a span of 8 bases. The germline V gene encodes CDR1 MNHNS and CDR2 SASEGT. CDR3 nucleotides: TGTGCCAGCAGTGACAGGAACACCTACGAGCAGTACTTC. This encodes CASSDRNTYEQYF.

There are many counts of this clonotype. V is TRBV7-6 and J is TRBJ2-2, with 7 bases that match TRBD2. The CDR3 length is 17 residues. With 3 bases clipped from V and 0 bases from J, the junction kept 7 bases outside the gene matches. Germline assignment: CDR1 SGHVS and CDR2 FNYEAQ. Here the CDR3 DNA reads TGTGCCAGCAGCTTGGAACCAAGCGGGACGAACACCGGGGAGCTGTTTTTT. Translated, it gives CASSLEPSGTNTGELFF.

This clonotype was observed a few times. V usage is TRBV11-2 and J usage is TRBJ2-3, with unresolved D. CDR3 length: 16 amino acids. The V gene lost 1 base and the J gene lost 0 bases, with 11 bases spanning the gap. Germline CDR1 is SGHAT and CDR2 is FQNNGV. The CDR3 bases are TGTGCCAGCAGCTTAGTATTCACTTCTAGCACAGATACGCAGTATTTT. Amino acids: CASSLVFTSSTDTQYF.

J is TRBJ1-1 and V is TRBV5-1; possible D gene TRBD1, 5 bases. From germline, CDR1 is SGHRS and CDR2 YFSETQ. The V and J ends lost 4 bases and 8 bases respectively, with 12 bases between them. The CDR3 runs 12 residues. The CDR3: CASSPDRGEAFF. DNA of the CDR3: TGCGCCAGCAGCCCCGATCGGGGGGAAGCTTTCTTT. The full variable domain, in which reference TRBV5-1 and TRBJ1-1 provide the parts outside the CDR3, is KAGVTQTPRYLIKTRGQQVTLSCSPISGHRSVSWYQQTPGQGLQFLFEYFSETQRNKGNFPGRFSGRQFSNSRSEMNVSTLELGDSALYLCASSPDRGEAFFGQGTRLTVV.

The V and J genes are TRBV9 and TRBJ2-7; D might be TRBD1 or TRBD2, each matching 6 bases. The V end was cut by 0 bases, the J end by 2 bases, with 15 bases between. This CDR3 comprises 16 residues. Germline CDR1 reads SGDLS; CDR2 reads YYNGEE. The CDR3 DNA follows: TGTGCCAGCAGCGTAGCTACAGGAGGGGGGACCTACGAGCAGTACTTC. It specifies CASSVATGGGTYEQYF.

The chain combines TRBV5-1 with TRBJ2-7, with D perhaps assigned TRBD1 or TRBD2 (5 bases each). From germline, CDR1 is SGHRS and CDR2 YFSETQ. Trimming took off 4 bases at V and 10 bases at J, with 15 bases between the two ends. The CDR3 loop spans 12 amino acids. CDR3 DNA: TGCGCCAGCAGCCTATCGGTGGGGGTCCAGTACTTC. Residues: CASSLSVGVQYF.

In regard to this clonotype: The conserved closing phenylalanine or tryptophan is absent in this CDR3, likely reflecting a read error. J is TRBJ1-1 and V is TRBV10-3; D is possibly TRBD1 (6 bases). Germline V CDR1 and CDR2: ENHRY, SYGVKD. The CDR3 is 13 amino acids. The CDR3 nucleotides are TGTGCCAGCAGTATGGGACAGAACACTGAAGCTTTCCTT. It yields the protein CASSMGQNTEAFL.

Comments on this clonotype: The conserved phenylalanine or tryptophan normally closing the CDR3 is absent here, so this likely arose from a read error. This sequence joins TRBV20-1 and TRBJ2-7; D perhaps matches TRBD2 (5 bases). The V end lost 3 bases, the J end lost 7 bases, and 19 bases lay between the germline ends. The V gene's germline CDR1 is DFQATT and CDR2 SNEGSKA (reference sequence). There are 14 residues in the CDR3. CDR3: CSASRTAAEGEQYL. Written as DNA, the CDR3 is TGCAGTGCTAGTCGGACCGCCGCCGAGGGTGAGCAGTACCTC.

J is TRBJ2-5 and V is TRBV20-1; TRBD2 matches at 9 bases. Looked up from germline, CDR1 is DFQATT and CDR2 is SNEGSKA (reference sequence). V was pared by 0 bases and J by 5 bases, with 7 bases of the junction left unmatched. This CDR3 spans 15 amino acids. The CDR3 here is CSARDPSGVLETQYF. CDR3 nucleotides: TGCAGTGCTAGAGATCCTAGCGGGGTATTGGAGACCCAGTACTTC.